A selection of T cell receptor beta chains follows, all from one sample in a study of shared clonotypes between healthy human individuals. Generated by immunoSEQ multiplex PCR, the TCRdb table keeps only in-frame clones and is missing some. The sample consists of roughly 2.2 million clones, 85% to 95% of them appearing once. Material for sequencing was naive CD4+ T cells from PBMCs. These receptors all stem from a man aged 18 to 29 in good health. Some clones in this sample may be carry-over from other donors' samples. The CDR3 runs from the conserved cysteine through the conserved F or W. Each record gives: J gene, clone size, D gene, V gene, CDR3 DNA, CDR3 protein. The D gene is left open where the match is weak. A row's size may be missing; if present it is once, few, many or a size class.

J gene: TRBJ2-7; clone size: .; D gene: .; V gene: TRBV5-1; CDR3 DNA: TGCGCCAGCAGCTTGGGACACTTAGGAACCTACGAGCAGTACTTC; CDR3 protein: CASSLGHLGTYEQYF
J gene: TRBJ2-3; clone size: .; D gene: .; V gene: TRBV25-1; CDR3 DNA: TGTGCCAGCAGTGAACTCCGGAGTAGCACAGATACGCAGTATTTT; CDR3 protein: CASSELRSSTDTQYF
J gene: TRBJ1-2; clone size: .; D gene: .; V gene: TRBV7-8; CDR3 DNA: TGTGCCAGTGGGCAGTACACCTTC; CDR3 protein: CASGQYTF
J gene: TRBJ2-1; clone size: .; D gene: .; V gene: TRBV14; CDR3 DNA: TGTGCCAGCAGCCATCTCAGGGCCAGGGGTGAGCAGTTCTTC; CDR3 protein: CASSHLRARGEQFF
J gene: TRBJ1-2; clone size: .; D gene: .; V gene: TRBV7-8; CDR3 DNA: TGTGCCAGCAGCACCCGGGACCCCCGTGGAGGCTACACCTTC; CDR3 protein: CASSTRDPRGGYTF
J gene: TRBJ1-5; clone size: .; D gene: .; V gene: TRBV18; CDR3 DNA: TGTGCCAGCTCACCACTACGCACAGGCCTAAATCAGCCCCAGCATTTT; CDR3 protein: CASSPLRTGLNQPQHF
J gene: TRBJ2-7; clone size: .; D gene: TRBD1; V gene: TRBV6-6; CDR3 DNA: TGTGCCAGCAGTGGGACAGGGACGGGGTTGATCTACGAGCAGTACTTC; CDR3 protein: CASSGTGTGLIYEQYF
J gene: TRBJ2-5; clone size: .; D gene: .; V gene: TRBV5-4; CDR3 DNA: TGTGCCAGCAGCTTGTGGCAGGGGGAGGAAGAGACCCAGTACTTC; CDR3 protein: CASSLWQGEEETQYF
J gene: TRBJ2-1; clone size: .; D gene: TRBD2; V gene: TRBV19; CDR3 DNA: TGTGCCAGTAGTTTCAACCGACTAGCGGGGCACAATGAGCAGTTCTTC; CDR3 protein: CASSFNRLAGHNEQFF
J gene: TRBJ1-1; clone size: .; D gene: TRBD1; V gene: TRBV5-1; CDR3 DNA: TGCGCCAGCAGCATGCCGGGACAGGCTCCGAATACTGAAGCTTTCTTT; CDR3 protein: CASSMPGQAPNTEAFF
J gene: TRBJ1-5; clone size: .; D gene: .; V gene: TRBV19; CDR3 DNA: TGTGCCAGTTCCTGGGATGGGGCTAGCAATCAGCCCCAGCATTTT; CDR3 protein: CASSWDGASNQPQHF
J gene: TRBJ2-7; clone size: .; D gene: .; V gene: TRBV2; CDR3 DNA: TGTGCCAGCAGGAAGGCCGGGACTGATACCTACGAGCAGTACTTC; CDR3 protein: CASRKAGTDTYEQYF
J gene: TRBJ2-7; clone size: .; D gene: .; V gene: TRBV6-6; CDR3 DNA: TGTGCCAGCAGTTACAATCACGCCTACGAGCAGTACTTC; CDR3 protein: CASSYNHAYEQYF
J gene: TRBJ2-7; clone size: .; D gene: TRBD1; V gene: TRBV28; CDR3 DNA: TGTGCCTCCACCCCCGGGACAGGCATTGGCGAGCAGTACTTC; CDR3 protein: CASTPGTGIGEQYF
J gene: TRBJ2-7; clone size: .; D gene: .; V gene: TRBV30; CDR3 DNA: TGTGCCTGGAGTGTACGCGGATTTTCCCCTAACTACGAGCAGTACTTC; CDR3 protein: CAWSVRGFSPNYEQYF
J gene: TRBJ2-7; clone size: .; D gene: .; V gene: TRBV28; CDR3 DNA: TGTGCCAGCAGTAATTATGCCTCATGGCGAGAAATCAGGGGTCGGGTCGAGCAGTACTTC; CDR3 protein: CASSNYASWREIRGRVEQYF
J gene: TRBJ1-3; clone size: once; D gene: TRBD1; V gene: TRBV28; CDR3 DNA: TGTGCCAGCAGTTCAACAGGGGAGGGAGGAAACACCATATATTTT; CDR3 protein: CASSSTGEGGNTIYF
J gene: TRBJ1-2; clone size: .; D gene: .; V gene: TRBV20-1; CDR3 DNA: TGCAGTGCCGATCCTTTCTATGGCTACACCTTC; CDR3 protein: CSADPFYGYTF
J gene: TRBJ1-5; clone size: .; D gene: .; V gene: TRBV7-2; CDR3 DNA: TGTGCCAGCAGCTTAGAGGATTGGTATAGCAATCAGCCCCAGCATTTT; CDR3 protein: CASSLEDWYSNQPQHF
J gene: TRBJ2-1; clone size: .; D gene: TRBD1; V gene: TRBV7-7; CDR3 DNA: TGTGCCAGCAGCCTCAGACAGGGGGCAATCAATGAGCAGTTCTTC; CDR3 protein: CASSLRQGAINEQFF
J gene: TRBJ1-6; clone size: .; D gene: .; V gene: TRBV30; CDR3 DNA: TGTGCCTGGACCGGGATAGCCAATTCACCCCTCCACTTT; CDR3 protein: CAWTGIANSPLHF
J gene: TRBJ2-3; clone size: .; D gene: .; V gene: TRBV15; CDR3 DNA: TGTGCCACCAGCAGAGATCTCGTAGGGAACACAGATACGCAGTATTTT; CDR3 protein: CATSRDLVGNTDTQYF
J gene: TRBJ1-4; clone size: .; D gene: .; V gene: TRBV7-9; CDR3 DNA: TGTGCCAGCAGCTTCCTTCCAGGCCGCATCACTAATGAAAAACTGTTTTTT; CDR3 protein: CASSFLPGRITNEKLFF
J gene: TRBJ1-1; clone size: few; D gene: .; V gene: TRBV30; CDR3 DNA: TGTGCCTGGAGTGTAAACAGGAACACTGAAGCTTTCTTT; CDR3 protein: CAWSVNRNTEAFF
J gene: TRBJ2-7; clone size: .; D gene: TRBD2; V gene: TRBV10-3; CDR3 DNA: TGTGCCATCAGTGGGACTAGCGGAGCCTACGAGCAGTACTTC; CDR3 protein: CAISGTSGAYEQYF
J gene: TRBJ1-2; clone size: few; D gene: .; V gene: TRBV10-3; CDR3 DNA: TGTGCCATCAGTGAGTCGAGCAGGGACCATGGCTACACCTTC; CDR3 protein: CAISESSRDHGYTF